This T cell receptor beta chain originates from a study of T cells after posttransplantation cyclophosphamide. CDR1 and CDR2 (germline): SEHNR, FQNEAQ (reference sequence). Trimming removed 2 bases from V and 5 bases from J, with 9 bases in between. This CDR3 has 14 amino acids. The method was immunoSEQ multiplex PCR; TCRdb's version includes in-frame clones alone and lacks a portion of them. This sample has tens of thousands of clones; about nine tenths occur once, and the top ten carry 2% to 3%. This clone was seen a single time. Cyclophosphamide on days +3 and +4 followed busulfan-fludarabine conditioning and a marrow graft.

The material sequenced was PBMCs, taken 62 days after allogeneic stem cell transplant with posttransplant cyclophosphamide. The TCR sequence derives from a male patient aged 55 to 70 who received an allogeneic stem cell transplant from a related donor and was CMV-positive. The T cells may partly be graft donor cells. The chain combines TRBV7-9 with TRBJ1-4; a weak D match, TRBD1 (6 bases). CDR3 region: CASSLRGGNEKLFF. DNA of the CDR3: TGTGCCAGCAGCTTACGAGGGGGAAATGAAAAACTGTTTTTT.